This TCR beta chain was recorded in a study of shared clonotypes between healthy human individuals. As for this clone: Its antigen is currently unknown.

This table comes from immunoSEQ multiplex PCR, and its TCRdb copy is limited to in-frame clones, with some not included. The table includes 150,000 to 200,000 clones, 60% to 75% detected once. Notes on the study in general: Generally, naive subsets (rather than memory subsets) showed larger estimated richness.

The sequenced sample consisted of memory CD4+ T cells sorted from blood. Subset in this sample: CD45RA-negative fraction. This clonotype originated in a man aged 25 to 45 in good health.

CDR3 amino acids: CASSHQLSSGIPYEQYF. CDR3 coding DNA: TGCGCCAGCAGCCATCAACTTTCTAGCGGGATCCCCTACGAGCAGTACTTC. The rearrangement links TRBV4-3 to TRBJ2-7; 9 bases line up with TRBD2. CDR3 length: 17 amino acids. V gave up 3 bases and J gave up 2 bases; unmatched junction bases: 11. Looked up from germline, CDR1 is LGHNA and CDR2 is YSLEER.